The 18 T cell receptor beta chains below all came from one sample that was sequenced in a study of vaccination effects on CD4 cells after COVID-19. The antigens of these receptors remain unknown. The repertoire was sequenced with immunoSEQ multiplex PCR; TCRdb's copy has only in-frame clones and lacks some. The sample has tens of thousands of clones; 78% are singletons. Viral peptide pools were used in the ViraFEST assay to expand antigen-specific CD4+ T cells, and sequencing came afterward. Following culture for around 9 days, CD4+ T cells were isolated. Two doses of either BNT162b2 or mRNA-1273 were given to each participant. The sequences come from CD4+ T cells from PBMCs cultured with HCoV-OC43 spike peptides, collected after COVID-19 vaccination. Stated subset: HCoV-OC43 spike overlapping peptide pool stimulation. The receptor set was obtained from a human donor who received a COVID-19 vaccine.

This sequence joins TRBV12-5 and TRBJ2-7; D is uncertain. Trimming stripped 0 bases from V and 3 bases from J, with 18 bases between. The CDR3 has 17 amino acids. Germline V gene lookup returns CDR1 LGHNT and CDR2 FRNRAP. The CDR3 region is CASGLVLTSRPYYEQYV. CDR3 bases: TGTGCTAGTGGTTTGGTACTAACGTCCCGCCCTTACTACGAGCAGTACGTC.

This chain connects TRBV3-1 (or the pseudogene TRBV3-2) to TRBJ2-3, with TRBD2 identical over 11 bases. Germline V gene lookup returns CDR1 LGHDT and CDR2 YNNKEL (reference sequence). CDR3 length equals 15 residues. V lost 3 bases and J lost 4; bases outside the gene matches: 3. The CDR3 is CASSHSGGAADTQYF. The CDR3 region has the DNA TGTGCCAGCAGCCATAGCGGGGGGGCTGCAGATACGCAGTATTTT.

This clone was detected only once. The chain combines TRBV2 with TRBJ2-7; D uncertain. The CDR3 covers 14 residues. V lost 7 bases and J 2 bases, leaving 15 bases between the germline ends. Germline V gene sequence: CDR1 SNHLY, CDR2 FYNNEI. The CDR3 sequence: CASIRAWPTYEQYV. Here the CDR3 DNA reads TGTGCCAGCATAAGGGCTTGGCCAACCTACGAGCAGTACGTC.

V is TRBV14 and J is TRBJ2-5; a possible D gene is TRBD1 (5 bases). The V gene's germline CDR1 is SGHDN and CDR2 FVKESK. The V end lost 5 bases, the J end lost 4 bases, and 17 bases lay between the germline ends. The CDR3 is 15 amino acids. The CDR3: CASSIYLGRGETQYF. Written as DNA, the CDR3 is TGTGCCAGCAGCATATATTTGGGGCGCGGAGAGACCCAGTACTTC. The complete variable domain, with remaining parts taken from reference TRBV14 and TRBJ2-5, reads EAGVTQFPSHSVIEKGQTVTLRCDPISGHDNLYWYRRVMGKEIKFLLHFVKESKQDESGMPNNRFLAERTGGTYSTLKVQPAELEDSGVYFCASSIYLGRGETQYFGPGTRLLVL.

The rearrangement links TRBV10-3 to TRBJ2-5; maybe TRBD1 (5 bases). Per germline, CDR1 ENHRY and CDR2 SYGVKD. This CDR3 is built from 14 residues. Trimming removed 6 bases at V and 2 bases at J, with 13 bases between. The DNA for the CDR3 is TGTGCCATCAGCGGCACGACAGATCAAGAGACCCAGTACTTC. Amino acids: CAISGTTDQETQYF.

This clone was counted only a few times. The genes are TRBV11-3 and TRBJ2-7; D is ambiguous. V was cut by 1 base and J by 1 base, with 8 bases left in between. Germline V gene lookup returns CDR1 SGHNT and CDR2 YENEEA. This CDR3 contains 14 residues. This CDR3 reads CASSLGSLSYEQYV. CDR3 sequence (DNA): TGTGCCAGCAGCTTAGGCTCCCTATCCTACGAGCAGTACGTC.

V usage is TRBV2 and J usage is TRBJ1-5; tentatively, D is TRBD1 (5 bases). Germline lookup yields CDR1 SNHLY and CDR2 FYNNEI. With 6 bases removed from V and 3 bases from J, the gap between germline ends came to 15 bases. The CDR3 consists of 15 residues. The CDR3 coding sequence is TGTGCCAGCAGCGGAATTAACAGGTTCAATCAGCCCCAGCATTTT. Protein: CASSGINRFNQPQHF. The full variable domain, its missing parts supplied by reference TRBV2 and TRBJ1-5, is EPEVTQTPSHQVTQMGQEVILRCVPISNHLYFYWYRQILGQKVEFLVSFYNNEISEKSEIFDDQFSVERPDGSNFTLKIRSTKLEDSAMYFCASSGINRFNQPQHFGDGTRLSIL.

The chain recombines TRBV18 with TRBJ1-1; D is unresolved. The CDR3 runs 13 residues. From germline, CDR1 is KGHSH and CDR2 LQKENI. V lost 0 bases, J lost 7 bases, and 9 bases lay in between. CDR3 protein: CASSPPHGDEAFF. CDR3 coding DNA: TGTGCCAGCTCACCACCTCATGGGGATGAAGCTTTCTTT.

The rearrangement joins TRBV7-2 to TRBJ1-2, with D hard to call. The CDR3 covers 13 residues. V dropped 3 bases and J dropped 7 bases, with 12 bases sitting between them. Germline lookup yields CDR1 SGHTA and CDR2 FQGNSA. The CDR3 DNA sequence: TGTGCCAGCAGCTTTCCCGGAGGTGGTGGCTACACCTTC. It specifies CASSFPGGGGYTF.

The gene calls are TRBV3-1 (or the pseudogene TRBV3-2) and TRBJ1-1; the D is unclear. The V end lost 0 bases, the J end lost 8 bases, and 7 bases lay between the germline ends. Germline lookup yields CDR1 LGHDT and CDR2 YNNKEL (reference sequence). The length of the CDR3 is 12 residues. The CDR3 DNA reads TGTGCCAGCAGCCAAGAGACGGAAGAAGCTTTCTTT. Translating it yields CASSQETEEAFF.

This clone was counted a few times. The V and J genes are TRBV6-1 and TRBJ1-4, with TRBD1 identical over 9 bases. V shed 0 bases and J 7 bases; nucleotides not matched to a gene: 6. Germline CDR1 and CDR2: MNHNS and SASEGT. The CDR3 extends over 16 amino acids. In DNA form, the CDR3 reads TGTGCCAGCAGTGAAGCGTTAACAGGGGGCAGTGAAAAACTGTTTTTT. This translates into CASSEALTGGSEKLFF.

The rearrangement links TRBV7-9 to TRBJ2-3; D not resolved. Trimming left V 3 bases short and J 2 bases short, with 6 bases between. CDR1 is SEHNR and CDR2 is FQNEAQ in the germline V gene (reference sequence). This CDR3 is 13 amino acids long. This CDR3 reads CASSFLVTDTQYF. The DNA for the CDR3 is TGTGCCAGCAGCTTTCTAGTCACAGATACGCAGTATTTT.

This chain joins TRBV7-2 and TRBJ1-4; possible D gene TRBD1, 5 bases. From germline, CDR1 is SGHTA and CDR2 FQGNSA. This CDR3 has 13 amino acids. The V gene lost 2 bases and the J gene lost 8 bases, with 9 bases spanning the gap. The CDR3 DNA is TGTGCCAGCAGCTTACTCCAGGGCGAAAAACTGTTTTTT. Residues: CASSLLQGEKLFF.

The chain combines TRBV11-2 with TRBJ1-5, with D possibly matching TRBD1 (5 bases). Germline V gene sequence: CDR1 SGHAT, CDR2 FQNNGV. The CDR3 length is 13 residues. Trimming left V 3 bases short and J 7 bases short, with 10 bases between. Written as DNA, the CDR3 is TGTGCCAGCAGCTTCGGACAAAGCCAGCCCCAGCATTTT. This codes for CASSFGQSQPQHF. Looking up the rest from reference TRBV11-2 and TRBJ1-5 gives the full variable domain: EAGVAQSPRYKIIEKRQSVAFWCNPISGHATLYWYQQILGQGPKLLIQFQNNGVVDDSQLPKDRFSAERLKGVDSTLKIQPAKLEDSAVYLCASSFGQSQPQHFGDGTRLSIL.

The sample holds a few counts of this clone. The chain recombines TRBV5-8 with TRBJ1-5; D perhaps matches TRBD1 (6 bases). With 4 bases removed from V and 0 bases from J, the gap between germline ends came to 17 bases. Germline CDR1 is SGHTS and CDR2 is YDEGEE. The CDR3 contains 17 residues. The CDR3 loop reads CASSLGAGAYSNQPQHF. The CDR3 coding sequence is TGTGCCAGCAGCCTGGGGGCGGGGGCATATAGCAATCAGCCCCAGCATTTT.

The chain has TRBV7-2 and TRBJ2-3, with D possibly matching TRBD1 (5 bases). The V and J ends lost 2 bases and 2 bases respectively, with 8 bases between them. The CDR3 totals 14 residues. Germline V gene data show CDR1 as SGHTA and CDR2 as FQGNSA. The CDR3, as DNA: TGTGCCAGCAGCTTATCTGGGGCCACAGATACGCAGTATTTT. Protein product: CASSLSGATDTQYF.

This clone has a handful of counts. Here the CDR3 DNA reads TGTGCCAGTAGTATCATGGTGAACACTGAAGCTTTCTTT. Translation: CASSIMVNTEAFF. This chain connects TRBV19 to TRBJ1-1; unclear D gene. Trimming took 3 bases from V and 0 from J, leaving 5 bases between them. This CDR3 has 13 amino acids. CDR1 LNHDA and CDR2 SQIVND come from the germline V gene (reference sequence).

This chain links TRBV6-5 with TRBJ1-6; TRBD1 aligns across 9 bases. This CDR3 spans 13 amino acids. J gave up 10 bases and V 6 bases, and 4 bases lay outside the gene matches. Germline V lookup: CDR1 MNHEY, CDR2 SVGAGI. CDR3 in DNA: TGTGCCAGCAGAAGGGACAGGGTCTCACCCCTCCACTTT. Residues: CASRRDRVSPLHF.